Listed here are 18 T cell receptor beta chains from one sample, sequenced in a study of response to subunit inactivated influenza vaccine. MiXCR, run by TCRdb on the RT-PCR reads, gives a single entry per CDR3 protein. This table holds approximately 480,000 distinct CDR3 sequences, approximately 9.9% found once. This specimen consisted of PBMCs from blood, obtained roughly 47 days after vaccination. Receptors were obtained from a man aged 50-60 years who received an inactivated influenza vaccine.

This clonotype has a handful of counts. The rearrangement joins TRBV14 to TRBJ2-1; the D is unclear. The V and J ends lost 4 bases and 3 bases respectively, with 7 bases between them. CDR1 is SGHDN, CDR2 FVKESK, per germline. CDR3 length equals 13 residues. Written as DNA, the CDR3 is TGTGCCAGCAGCCGCCCAAACTACAATGAGCAGTTCTTC. It translates to CASSRPNYNEQFF.

V is TRBV20-1 and J is TRBJ2-7; TRBD2 aligns across 8 bases. The V gene end was trimmed by 5 bases and the J gene end by 3 bases; junction bases not matched to a gene: 18. The CDR3 spans 17 residues. CDR1 and CDR2 (germline): DFQATT, SNEGSKA (reference sequence). CDR3 in amino acids: CSARGGASSGLSYEQYF. CDR3 DNA sequence: TGCAGTGCTCGGGGGGGAGCGTCTAGCGGGCTCAGCTACGAGCAGTACTTC.

This clonotype was seen a few times. This chain uses TRBV5-1 with TRBJ2-1, with D possibly matching TRBD2 (5 bases). Germline values: CDR1 SGHRS, CDR2 YFSETQ. CDR3 length equals 14 residues. V lost 2 bases and J lost 7, with 13 bases in between. The CDR3: CASSFDDPGNEQFF. The CDR3 region has the DNA TGCGCCAGCAGCTTTGATGATCCGGGAAATGAGCAGTTCTTC.

This sequence joins TRBV13 and TRBJ2-7, with 11 bases aligning to TRBD1. CDR1 is PRHDT, CDR2 FYEKMQ, per germline (reference sequence). V was clipped by 5 bases and J by 1 base; unmatched bases: 7. The length of the CDR3 is 16 residues. CDR3 region: CASSPWGTGGSYEQYF. The CDR3 DNA reads TGTGCCAGCAGCCCATGGGGGACAGGGGGATCCTACGAGCAGTACTTC.

This clonotype was recorded many times. This chain connects TRBV3-1 to TRBJ2-7; 7 bases fit TRBD1. This CDR3 comprises 11 residues. The germline V gene has CDR1 LGHDT and CDR2 YNNKEL (reference sequence). V lost 8 bases to trimming and J lost 4 bases; unmatched junction nucleotides: 2. DNA for the CDR3: TGTGCCAGCGGGACAGATTACGAGCAGTACTTC. Its protein product is CASGTDYEQYF.

This clonotype was detected many times. This chain joins TRBV5-1 and TRBJ2-3, with a tentative D call TRBD2 (6 bases). V dropped 4 bases and J dropped 10 bases, with 19 bases sitting between them. The V gene's germline CDR1 is SGHRS and CDR2 YFSETQ. This CDR3 is built from 14 residues. Here the CDR3 DNA reads TGCGCCAGCAGCCAGACTAGTATCGAGTCAGCGCAGTATTTT. Encoded protein: CASSQTSIESAQYF.

In this sample, this clonotype turned up many times. This sequence joins TRBV12-3 or TRBV12-4 and TRBJ1-2, with 9 bases identical to TRBD1. The CDR3 is 13 amino acids. Unmatched junction bases numbered 4, after V lost 5 bases and J lost 6 bases. The DNA for the CDR3 is TGTGCCAGCAGTCTACAGGGGGCTAATGGCTACACCTTC. Protein sequence: CASSLQGANGYTF.

This clonotype was recorded many times. This sequence joins TRBV29-1 and TRBJ2-3; TRBD1 might be the D (7 bases). The CDR3 length is 15 residues. CDR1 is SQVTM, CDR2 ANQGSEA, per germline. Deletions cut 6 bases from V and 0 bases from J, with 16 bases between. The CDR3 coding sequence is TGCAGCGTCGGGAGACAGGGCTTCAGCACAGATACGCAGTATTTT. Amino acids: CSVGRQGFSTDTQYF.

This clonotype turned up a few times. The chain is built from TRBV5-1 and TRBJ2-6, with D perhaps matching TRBD1 (5 bases). Germline CDR1 SGHRS, CDR2 YFSETQ. This CDR3 contains 15 residues. Trimming cost V 4 bases and J 1 base, with 9 bases left between them. This CDR3 is CASSAQVSGANVLTF. In DNA form, the CDR3 reads TGCGCCAGCAGCGCACAGGTTTCTGGGGCCAACGTCCTGACTTTC.

This clonotype has at least ten counts. The V call is TRBV29-1, the J call TRBJ2-5; 12 bases agree with TRBD2. V lost 4 bases and J lost 5; bases outside the gene matches: 8. Germline CDR1 and CDR2: SQVTM and ANQGSEA. CDR3 length equals 15 residues. Here the CDR3 reads CSVAASGGASETQYF. Here the CDR3 DNA reads TGCAGCGTTGCGGCTAGCGGGGGGGCCAGTGAGACCCAGTACTTC.

Only a few counts were recorded for this clonotype. The chain employs TRBV7-2 and TRBJ2-7; no reliable D call. V was cut by 3 bases and J by 6 bases, with 12 bases left in between. This CDR3 is built from 13 residues. Germline-derived CDR1 and CDR2 are SGHTA and FQGNSA. The CDR3 sequence is CASSFRSNVEQYF. The CDR3 nucleotides read TGTGCCAGCAGCTTCCGTTCTAACGTCGAGCAGTACTTC. The whole variable domain, remainder taken from reference TRBV7-2 and TRBJ2-7, is GAGVSQSPSNKVTEKGKDVELRCDPISGHTALYWYRQSLGQGLEFLIYFQGNSAPDKSGLPSDRFSAERTGGSVSTLTIQRTQQEDSAVYLCASSFRSNVEQYFGPGTRLTVT.

CDR3: CASKKMRDVDTGELFF. CDR3 nucleotide sequence: TGTGCCAGCAAAAAGATGCGGGATGTAGATACCGGGGAGCTGTTTTTT. V and J are TRBV6-1 and TRBJ2-2; D possibly corresponds to TRBD2 (6 bases). The CDR3 has 16 residues. Germline V CDR1 and CDR2: MNHNS, SASEGT. V dropped 7 bases and J dropped 5 bases, with 20 bases sitting between them.

This clonotype has at least ten counts. The chain employs TRBV10-3 and TRBJ2-2; no clear D. Germline V CDR1 and CDR2: ENHRY, SYGVKD. V was cut by 2 bases and J by 0 bases, with 10 bases left in between. The CDR3 length is 16 residues. The CDR3 bases are TGTGCCATCAGTGAGGGAAGGGCGTCGAACACCGGGGAGCTGTTTTTT. Its translation is CAISEGRASNTGELFF.

There are a few counts of this clonotype. The chain links TRBV5-1 to TRBJ2-3, with D perhaps matching TRBD1 or TRBD2 (6 bases each). This CDR3 has 16 residues. Germline values: CDR1 SGHRS, CDR2 YFSETQ. Trimming took 0 bases from V and 1 from J, leaving 12 bases between them. CDR3 sequence: CASSLDPGAGTDTQYF. CDR3 coding DNA: TGCGCCAGCAGCTTGGATCCGGGGGCTGGCACAGATACGCAGTATTTT.

This chain joins TRBV7-8 and TRBJ2-1, with 11 bases lining up with TRBD2. Looked up from germline, CDR1 is SGHVS and CDR2 is FQNEAQ. The CDR3 length is 15 residues. The V gene end was trimmed by 3 bases and the J gene end by 5 bases; junction bases not matched to a gene: 3. This chain's CDR3 is CASSFRLAGHNEQFF. The CDR3 coding sequence is TGTGCCAGCAGCTTTAGACTAGCGGGACACAATGAGCAGTTCTTC.

The gene calls are TRBV20-1 and TRBJ2-3; 8 bases are a match to TRBD1. This CDR3 comprises 13 residues. V was clipped by 5 bases and J by 8 bases; unmatched bases: 9. Germline V gives CDR1 DFQATT, CDR2 SNEGSKA (reference sequence). Written as DNA, the CDR3 is TGCAGTGCTCCCGGACAGGGATCTCTTACGCAGTATTTT. This translates into CSAPGQGSLTQYF.

In its sample, this clonotype was seen a few times. The chain is built from TRBV4-3 and TRBJ2-1; no clear D gene. The CDR3 contains 15 residues. The germline V gene has CDR1 LGHNA and CDR2 YSLEER. With 0 bases removed from V and 9 bases from J, the gap between germline ends came to 15 bases. The DNA for the CDR3 is TGCGCCAGCAGCCAAGAAGAACTTGCTGGTGGTGAGCAGTTCTTC. The encoded protein is CASSQEELAGGEQFF.

The table lists this clonotype with many counts. The CDR3 here is CSARDLHASYNEQFF. The CDR3 coding sequence is TGCAGTGCTAGAGATCTCCATGCCTCCTACAATGAGCAGTTCTTC. The genes are TRBV20-1 and TRBJ2-1; D remains ambiguous. The ends were cut back, 0 bases at V and 0 bases at J, with 9 bases in the middle. Germline CDR1 is DFQATT and CDR2 is SNEGSKA (reference sequence). The CDR3 loop spans 15 amino acids.